The present TCR beta chain was sequenced within a study of blood T cell repertoires in COVID-19. Study information: The origin of the acute and convalescent COVID-19 samples was the United States, Italy and Spain.

Trimming removed 5 bases from V and 0 bases from J, with 13 bases in between. The CDR3 runs 16 residues. Germline loops: CDR1 MDHEN, CDR2 SYDVKM. Authors' analysis steps: Cell counts per sample came from amplifying reference gene primers. Some clones are missing from TCRdb's copy, which holds only in-frame ones; the method was immunoSEQ multiplex PCR. Clonal size and the V and J genes are those of that table, whereas D and trimming came from the DNA. The sample has about 140,000 clones, about 82% seen once; the top ten hold around 8.5%. Sample: peripheral blood. J is TRBJ1-4 and V is TRBV28, with D unresolved. The TCR was taken from a woman aged 55-70 years with acute or convalescent COVID-19. DNA of the CDR3: TGTGCCAGCAGTAAGATTGGGAGAGCAACTAATGAAAAACTGTTTTTT. Translated, it gives CASSKIGRATNEKLFF.